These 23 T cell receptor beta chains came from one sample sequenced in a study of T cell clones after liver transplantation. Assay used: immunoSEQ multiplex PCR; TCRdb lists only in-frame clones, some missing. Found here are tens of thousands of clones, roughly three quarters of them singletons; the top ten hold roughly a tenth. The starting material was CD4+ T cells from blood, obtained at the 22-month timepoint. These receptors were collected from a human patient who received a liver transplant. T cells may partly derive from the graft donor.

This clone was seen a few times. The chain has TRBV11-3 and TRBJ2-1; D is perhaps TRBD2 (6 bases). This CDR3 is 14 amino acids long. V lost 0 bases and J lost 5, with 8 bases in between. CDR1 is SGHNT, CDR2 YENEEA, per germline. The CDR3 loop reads CASSLDGRNNEQFF. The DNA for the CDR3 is TGTGCCAGCAGCTTAGATGGGAGGAACAATGAGCAGTTCTTC.

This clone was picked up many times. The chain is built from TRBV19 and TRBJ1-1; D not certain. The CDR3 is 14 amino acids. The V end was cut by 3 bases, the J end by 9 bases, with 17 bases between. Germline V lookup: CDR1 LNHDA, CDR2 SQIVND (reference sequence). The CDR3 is CASSIGQVGPKAFF. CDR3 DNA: TGTGCCAGTAGTATCGGGCAGGTGGGTCCGAAAGCTTTCTTT.

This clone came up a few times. The CDR3 spells CASSDRGPYNSPLHF. Here the CDR3 DNA reads TGTGCCAGCAGCGACAGGGGGCCTTATAATTCACCCCTCCACTTT. The rearrangement links TRBV27 to TRBJ1-6, with 10 bases that match TRBD1. Germline CDR1 MNHEY, CDR2 SMNVEV (reference sequence). V lost 6 bases and J lost 4; bases outside the gene matches: 3. The CDR3 is 15 residues long.

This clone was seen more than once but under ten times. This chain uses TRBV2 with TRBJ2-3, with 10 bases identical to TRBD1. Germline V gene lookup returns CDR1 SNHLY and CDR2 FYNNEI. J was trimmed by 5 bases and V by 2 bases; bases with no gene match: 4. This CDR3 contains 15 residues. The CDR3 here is CASSERQGALDTQYF. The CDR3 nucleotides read TGTGCCAGCAGTGAAAGACAGGGGGCATTAGATACGCAGTATTTT. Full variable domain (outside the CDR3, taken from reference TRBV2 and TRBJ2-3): EPEVTQTPSHQVTQMGQEVILRCVPISNHLYFYWYRQILGQKVEFLVSFYNNEISEKSEIFDDQFSVERPDGSNFTLKIRSTKLEDSAMYFCASSERQGALDTQYFGPGTRLTVL.

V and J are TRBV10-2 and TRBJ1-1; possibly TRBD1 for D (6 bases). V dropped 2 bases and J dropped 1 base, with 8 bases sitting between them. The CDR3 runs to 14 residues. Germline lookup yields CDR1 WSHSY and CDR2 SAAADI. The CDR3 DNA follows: TGCGCCAGCAGTGAGACAGGGAGGAACACTGAAGCTTTCTTT. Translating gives CASSETGRNTEAFF.

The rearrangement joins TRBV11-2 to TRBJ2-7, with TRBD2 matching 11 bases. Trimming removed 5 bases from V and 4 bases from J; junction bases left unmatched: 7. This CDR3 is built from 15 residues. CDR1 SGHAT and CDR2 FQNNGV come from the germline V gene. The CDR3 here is CASSTTSGDEYEQYF. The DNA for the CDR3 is TGTGCCAGCAGCACGACTAGCGGGGACGAATACGAGCAGTACTTC. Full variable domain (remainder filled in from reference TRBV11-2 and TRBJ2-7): EAGVAQSPRYKIIEKRQSVAFWCNPISGHATLYWYQQILGQGPKLLIQFQNNGVVDDSQLPKDRFSAERLKGVDSTLKIQPAKLEDSAVYLCASSTTSGDEYEQYFGPGTRLTVT.

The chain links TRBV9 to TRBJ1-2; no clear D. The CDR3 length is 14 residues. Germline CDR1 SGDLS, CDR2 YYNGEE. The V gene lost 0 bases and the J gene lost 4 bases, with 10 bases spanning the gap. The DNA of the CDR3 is TGTGCCAGCAGCGTAGGTCAGTCGACCTATGGCTACACCTTC. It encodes CASSVGQSTYGYTF.

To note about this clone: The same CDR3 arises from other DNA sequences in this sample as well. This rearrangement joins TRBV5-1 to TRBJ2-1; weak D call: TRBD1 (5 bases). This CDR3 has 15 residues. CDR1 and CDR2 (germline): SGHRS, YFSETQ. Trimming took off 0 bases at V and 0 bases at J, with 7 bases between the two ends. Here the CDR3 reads CASSLEGASYNEQFF. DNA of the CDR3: TGCGCCAGCAGCTTGGAAGGGGCCTCCTACAATGAGCAGTTCTTC.

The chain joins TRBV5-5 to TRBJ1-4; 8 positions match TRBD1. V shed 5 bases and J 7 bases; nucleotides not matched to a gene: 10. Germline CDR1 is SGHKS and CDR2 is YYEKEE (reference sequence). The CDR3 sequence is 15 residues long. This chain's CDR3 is CASRTQGQVGEKLFF. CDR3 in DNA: TGTGCCAGCAGGACTCAGGGACAGGTCGGTGAAAAACTGTTTTTT. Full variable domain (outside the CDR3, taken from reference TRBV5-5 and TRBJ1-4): DAGVTQSPTHLIKTRGQQVTLRCSPISGHKSVSWYQQVLGQGPQFIFQYYEKEERGRGNFPDRFSARQFPNYSSELNVNALLLGDSALYLCASRTQGQVGEKLFFGSGTQLSVL.

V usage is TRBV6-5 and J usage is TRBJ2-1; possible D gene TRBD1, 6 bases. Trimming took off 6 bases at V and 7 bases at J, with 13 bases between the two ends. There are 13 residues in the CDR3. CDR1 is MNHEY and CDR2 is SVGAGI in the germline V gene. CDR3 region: CASRYPRGNEQFF. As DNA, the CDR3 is TGTGCCAGCAGGTATCCCAGGGGTAATGAGCAGTTCTTC.

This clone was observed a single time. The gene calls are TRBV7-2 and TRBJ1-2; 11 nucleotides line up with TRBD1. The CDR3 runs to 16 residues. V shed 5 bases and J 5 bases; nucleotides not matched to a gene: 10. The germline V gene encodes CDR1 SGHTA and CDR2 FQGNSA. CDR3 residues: CASSNGQGASRYGYTF. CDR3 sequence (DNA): TGTGCCAGCAGCAACGGACAGGGGGCCTCACGGTATGGCTACACCTTC. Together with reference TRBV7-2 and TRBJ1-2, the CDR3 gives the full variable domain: GAGVSQSPSNKVTEKGKDVELRCDPISGHTALYWYRQSLGQGLEFLIYFQGNSAPDKSGLPSDRFSAERTGGSVSTLTIQRTQQEDSAVYLCASSNGQGASRYGYTFGSGTRLTVV.

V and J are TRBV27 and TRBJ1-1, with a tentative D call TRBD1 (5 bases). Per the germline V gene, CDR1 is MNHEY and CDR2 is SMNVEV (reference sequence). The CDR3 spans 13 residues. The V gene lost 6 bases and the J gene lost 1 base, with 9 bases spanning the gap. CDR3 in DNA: TGTGCCAGCAGACGGGGGACGAACACTGAAGCTTTCTTT. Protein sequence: CASRRGTNTEAFF.

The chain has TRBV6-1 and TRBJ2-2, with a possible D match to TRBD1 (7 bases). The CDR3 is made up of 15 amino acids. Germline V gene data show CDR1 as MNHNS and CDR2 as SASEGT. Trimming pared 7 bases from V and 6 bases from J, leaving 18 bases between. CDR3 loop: CASIGGAGRSGELFF. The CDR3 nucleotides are TGTGCCAGCATAGGGGGCGCGGGAAGGTCCGGGGAGCTGTTTTTT.

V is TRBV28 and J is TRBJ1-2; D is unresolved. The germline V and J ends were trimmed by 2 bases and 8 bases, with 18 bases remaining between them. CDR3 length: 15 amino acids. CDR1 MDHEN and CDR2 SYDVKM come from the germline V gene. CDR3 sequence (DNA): TGTGCCAGCAGTTTAAGTATCGATCAGTATGCAGGCTACACCTTC. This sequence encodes CASSLSIDQYAGYTF.

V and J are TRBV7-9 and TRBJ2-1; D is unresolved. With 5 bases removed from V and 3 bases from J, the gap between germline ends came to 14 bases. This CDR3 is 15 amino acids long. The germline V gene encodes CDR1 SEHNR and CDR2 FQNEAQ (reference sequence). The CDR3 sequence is CASSPTSVHYNEQFF. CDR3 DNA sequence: TGTGCCAGCAGCCCCACCTCCGTGCACTACAATGAGCAGTTCTTC.

CDR3 residues: CACGDLGNSPLHF. CDR3 nucleotide sequence: TGTGCCTGTGGGGATCTCGGCAATTCACCCCTCCACTTT. The J gene is TRBJ1-6, the V gene TRBV30, with D hard to call. Germline CDR1 is GTSNPN and CDR2 is SVGIG (reference sequence). This CDR3 region has 13 residues. Trimming stripped 6 bases from V and 7 bases from J, with 13 bases between. Drawing the rest from reference TRBV30 and TRBJ1-6, the complete variable domain is SQTIHQWPATLVQPVGSPLSLECTVEGTSNPNLYWYRQAAGRGLQLLFYSVGIGQISSEVPQNLSASRPQDRQFILSSKKLLLSDSGFYLCACGDLGNSPLHFGNGTRLTVT.

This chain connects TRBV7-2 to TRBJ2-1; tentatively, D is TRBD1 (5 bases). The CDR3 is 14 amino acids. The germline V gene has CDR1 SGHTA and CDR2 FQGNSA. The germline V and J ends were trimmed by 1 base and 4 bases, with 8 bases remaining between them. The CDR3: CASSLGTYYNEQFF. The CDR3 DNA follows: TGTGCCAGCAGCTTAGGGACATATTACAATGAGCAGTTCTTC.

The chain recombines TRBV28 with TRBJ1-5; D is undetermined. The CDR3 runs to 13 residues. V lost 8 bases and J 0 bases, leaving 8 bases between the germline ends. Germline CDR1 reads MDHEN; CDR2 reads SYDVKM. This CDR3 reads CASGWDSNQPQHF. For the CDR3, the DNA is TGTGCCAGCGGGTGGGATAGCAATCAGCCCCAGCATTTT. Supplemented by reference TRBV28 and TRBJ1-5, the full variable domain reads DVKVTQSSRYLVKRTGEKVFLECVQDMDHENMFWYRQDPGLGLRLIYFSYDVKMKEKGDIPEGYSVSREKKERFSLILESASTNQTSMYLCASGWDSNQPQHFGDGTRLSIL.

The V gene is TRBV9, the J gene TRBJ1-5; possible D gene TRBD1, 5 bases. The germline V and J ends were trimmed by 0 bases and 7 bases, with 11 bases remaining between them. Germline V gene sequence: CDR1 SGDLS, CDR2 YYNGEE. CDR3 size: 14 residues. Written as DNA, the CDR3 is TGTGCCAGCAGCGTAGCGGGGGACGGACAGCCCCAGCATTTT. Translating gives CASSVAGDGQPQHF.

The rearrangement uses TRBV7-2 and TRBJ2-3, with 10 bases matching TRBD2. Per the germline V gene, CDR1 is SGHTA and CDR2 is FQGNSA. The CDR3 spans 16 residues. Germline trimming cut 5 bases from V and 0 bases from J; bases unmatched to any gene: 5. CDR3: CASSQTSGLSTDTQYF. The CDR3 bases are TGTGCCAGCAGCCAGACTAGCGGGCTTAGCACAGATACGCAGTATTTT.

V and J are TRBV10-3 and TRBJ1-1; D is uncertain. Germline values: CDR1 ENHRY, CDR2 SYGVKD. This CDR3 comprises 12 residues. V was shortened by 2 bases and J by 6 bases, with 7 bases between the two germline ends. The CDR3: CAISEGTPEAFF. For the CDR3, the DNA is TGTGCCATCAGTGAGGGCACCCCTGAAGCTTTCTTT.

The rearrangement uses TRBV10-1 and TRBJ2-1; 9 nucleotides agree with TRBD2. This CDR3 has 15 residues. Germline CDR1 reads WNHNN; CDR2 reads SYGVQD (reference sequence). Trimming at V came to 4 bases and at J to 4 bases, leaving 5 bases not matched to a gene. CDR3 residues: CASSVQTSGYNEQFF. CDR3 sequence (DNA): TGCGCCAGCAGTGTTCAGACTAGCGGATACAATGAGCAGTTCTTC.

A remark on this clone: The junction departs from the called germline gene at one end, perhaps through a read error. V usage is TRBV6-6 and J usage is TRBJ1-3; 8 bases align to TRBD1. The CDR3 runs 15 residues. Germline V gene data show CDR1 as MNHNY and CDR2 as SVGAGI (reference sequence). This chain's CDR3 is CASTYPGDRGYTIYF. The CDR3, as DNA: TGTGCCAGCACTTACCCCGGTGACAGGGGTTACACCATATATTTT.